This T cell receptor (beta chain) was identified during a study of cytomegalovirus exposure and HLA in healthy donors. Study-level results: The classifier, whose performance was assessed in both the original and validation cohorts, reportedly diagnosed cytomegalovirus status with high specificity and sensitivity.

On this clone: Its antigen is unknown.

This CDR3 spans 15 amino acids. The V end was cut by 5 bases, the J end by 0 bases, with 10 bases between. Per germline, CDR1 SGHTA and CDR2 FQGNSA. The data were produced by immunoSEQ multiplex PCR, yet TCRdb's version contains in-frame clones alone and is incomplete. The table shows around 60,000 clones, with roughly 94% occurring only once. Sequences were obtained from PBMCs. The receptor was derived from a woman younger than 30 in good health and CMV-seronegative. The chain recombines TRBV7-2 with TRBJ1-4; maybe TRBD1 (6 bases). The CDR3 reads CASSLQGTTNEKLFF. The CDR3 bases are TGTGCCAGCAGCCTCCAGGGGACAACTAATGAAAAACTGTTTTTT.